The present T cell receptor (beta chain) was sequenced within a study of CD8 T cells in ankylosing spondylitis. Study outcomes and limitations: A TCR beta motif of eight or nine highly homologous variants seemed to mark ankylosing spondylitis blood.

MiXCR, run by TCRdb on the 5' RACE reads, gives a single entry per CDR3 protein. The sample lists around 890,000 distinct CDR3 sequences; roughly 12% were seen once. This clonotype was counted at least ten times. Antigen specificity is unknown. The CDR3 spans 14 residues. CDR1 is SQVTM, CDR2 ANQGSEA, per germline. V lost 4 bases and J 1 base, leaving 11 bases between the germline ends. The chain combines TRBV29-1 with TRBJ2-1, with D perhaps matching TRBD2 (5 bases). The origin of this receptor is a male donor with ankylosing spondylitis. Specimen: blood, either unsorted or a sorted T cell fraction (not recorded which). The CDR3 bases are TGCAGCGTTGTTCGGGGAGCGTCCTACAATGAGCAGTTCTTC. Its protein product is CSVVRGASYNEQFF.